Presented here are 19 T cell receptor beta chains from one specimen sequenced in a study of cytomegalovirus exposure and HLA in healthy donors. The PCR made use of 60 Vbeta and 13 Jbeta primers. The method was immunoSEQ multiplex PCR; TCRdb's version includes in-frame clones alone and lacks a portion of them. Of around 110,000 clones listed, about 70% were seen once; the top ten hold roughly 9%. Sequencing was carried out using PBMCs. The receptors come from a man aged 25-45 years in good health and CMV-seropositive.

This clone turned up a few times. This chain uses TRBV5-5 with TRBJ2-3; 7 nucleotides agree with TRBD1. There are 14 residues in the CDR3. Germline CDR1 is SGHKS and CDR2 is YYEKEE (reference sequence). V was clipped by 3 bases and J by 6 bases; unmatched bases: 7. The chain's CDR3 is CASSSGTASDTQYF. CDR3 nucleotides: TGTGCCAGCAGCTCCGGGACAGCGTCTGATACGCAGTATTTT.

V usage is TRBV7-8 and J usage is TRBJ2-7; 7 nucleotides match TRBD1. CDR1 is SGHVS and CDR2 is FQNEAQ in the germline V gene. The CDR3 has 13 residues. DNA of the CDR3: TGTGCCAGCAGCCCGGGGACAGACATCGCCCACGTCGTC. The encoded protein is CASSPGTDIAHVV.

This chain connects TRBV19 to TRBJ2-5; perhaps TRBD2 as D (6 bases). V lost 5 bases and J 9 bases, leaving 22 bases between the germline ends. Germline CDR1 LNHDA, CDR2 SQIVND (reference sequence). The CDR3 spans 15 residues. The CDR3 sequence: CASSPPGLYQRAQYF. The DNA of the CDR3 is TGTGCCAGTAGTCCACCGGGACTCTACCAGAGGGCCCAGTACTTC.

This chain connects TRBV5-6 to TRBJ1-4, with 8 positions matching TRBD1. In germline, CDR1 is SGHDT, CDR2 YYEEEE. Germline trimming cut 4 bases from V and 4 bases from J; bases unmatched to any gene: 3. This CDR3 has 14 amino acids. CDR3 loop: CASSPGGVNEKLFF. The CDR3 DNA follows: TGTGCCAGCAGCCCAGGGGGCGTTAATGAAAAACTGTTTTTT. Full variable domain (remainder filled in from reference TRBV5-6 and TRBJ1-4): DAGVTQSPTHLIKTRGQQVTLRCSPKSGHDTVSWYQQALGQGPQFIFQYYEEEERQRGNFPDRFSGHQFPNYSSELNVNALLLGDSALYLCASSPGGVNEKLFFGSGTQLSVL.

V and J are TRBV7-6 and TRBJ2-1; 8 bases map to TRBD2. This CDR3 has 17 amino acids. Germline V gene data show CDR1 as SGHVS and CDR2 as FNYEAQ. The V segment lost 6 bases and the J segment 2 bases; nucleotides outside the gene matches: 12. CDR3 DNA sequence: TGTGCCAGCAGTCCTCGTCCGGGGGGACTAGCCTACAATGAGCAGTTCTTC. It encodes CASSPRPGGLAYNEQFF.

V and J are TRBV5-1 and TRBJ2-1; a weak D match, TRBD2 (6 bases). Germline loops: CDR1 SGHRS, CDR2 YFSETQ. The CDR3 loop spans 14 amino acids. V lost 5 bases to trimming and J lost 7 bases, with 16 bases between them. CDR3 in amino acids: CASRRALADNEQFF. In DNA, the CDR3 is TGCGCCAGCAGGAGGGCACTAGCTGATAATGAGCAGTTCTTC.

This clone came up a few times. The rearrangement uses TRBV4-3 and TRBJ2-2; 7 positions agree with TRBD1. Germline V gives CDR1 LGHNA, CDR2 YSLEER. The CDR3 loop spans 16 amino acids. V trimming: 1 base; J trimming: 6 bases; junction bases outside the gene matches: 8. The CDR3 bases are TGCGCCAGCAGCCAAGGACAGGGTCGTAGTTCCGGGGAGCTGTTTTTT. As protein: CASSQGQGRSSGELFF.

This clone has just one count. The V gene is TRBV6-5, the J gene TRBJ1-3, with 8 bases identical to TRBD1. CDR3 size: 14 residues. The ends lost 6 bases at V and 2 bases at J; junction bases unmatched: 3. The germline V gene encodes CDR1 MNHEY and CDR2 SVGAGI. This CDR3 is CASRTGVAGNTIYF. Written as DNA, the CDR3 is TGTGCCAGCAGGACAGGGGTAGCTGGAAACACCATATATTTT.

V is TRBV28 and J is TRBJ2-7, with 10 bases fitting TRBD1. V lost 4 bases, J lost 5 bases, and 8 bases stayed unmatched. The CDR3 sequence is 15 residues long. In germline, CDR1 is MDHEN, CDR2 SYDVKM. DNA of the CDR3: TGTGCCAGCAGTTCCTTGACAGGGGGCAAAGACGAGCAGTACGTC. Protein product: CASSSLTGGKDEQYV.

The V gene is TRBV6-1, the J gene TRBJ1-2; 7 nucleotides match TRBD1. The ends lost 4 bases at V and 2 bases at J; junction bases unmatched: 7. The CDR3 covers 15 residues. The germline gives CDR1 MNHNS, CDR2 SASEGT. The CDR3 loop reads CASSAFPGGNYGYTF. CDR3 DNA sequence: TGTGCCAGCAGTGCTTTTCCAGGGGGGAACTATGGCTACACCTTC.

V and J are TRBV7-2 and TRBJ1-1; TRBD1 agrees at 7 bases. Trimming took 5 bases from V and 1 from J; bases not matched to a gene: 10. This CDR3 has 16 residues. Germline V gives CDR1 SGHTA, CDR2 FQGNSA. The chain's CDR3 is CASSQPPGTANTEAFF. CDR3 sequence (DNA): TGTGCCAGCAGCCAACCACCAGGGACAGCGAACACTGAAGCTTTCTTT.

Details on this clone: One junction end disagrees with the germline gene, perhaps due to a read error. The CDR3 DNA reads as TGTGCCAGCTCATCACCGGGACTAGGGGTCAGTGAGCAGTTCTTC. Translation gives CASSSPGLGVSEQFF. The V gene is TRBV18, the J gene TRBJ2-1, with 8 positions matching TRBD2. Germline CDR1 reads KGHSH; CDR2 reads LQKENI. The CDR3 covers 15 residues.

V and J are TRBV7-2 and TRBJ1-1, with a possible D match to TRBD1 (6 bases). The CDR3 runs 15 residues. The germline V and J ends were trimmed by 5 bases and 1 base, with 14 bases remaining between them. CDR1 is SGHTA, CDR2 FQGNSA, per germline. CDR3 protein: CASSRSGTSNTEAFF. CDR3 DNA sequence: TGTGCCAGCAGCCGTTCGGGGACATCGAACACTGAAGCTTTCTTT.

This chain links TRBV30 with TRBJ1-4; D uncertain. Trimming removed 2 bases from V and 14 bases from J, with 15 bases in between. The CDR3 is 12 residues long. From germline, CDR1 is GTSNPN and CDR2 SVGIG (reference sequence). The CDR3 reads CAWSPRERGLFF. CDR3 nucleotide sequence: TGTGCCTGGAGTCCCCGAGAGCGAGGGCTGTTTTTT. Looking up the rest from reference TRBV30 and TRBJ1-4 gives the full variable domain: SQTIHQWPATLVQPVGSPLSLECTVEGTSNPNLYWYRQAAGRGLQLLFYSVGIGQISSEVPQNLSASRPQDRQFILSSKKLLLSDSGFYLCAWSPRERGLFFGSGTQLSVL.

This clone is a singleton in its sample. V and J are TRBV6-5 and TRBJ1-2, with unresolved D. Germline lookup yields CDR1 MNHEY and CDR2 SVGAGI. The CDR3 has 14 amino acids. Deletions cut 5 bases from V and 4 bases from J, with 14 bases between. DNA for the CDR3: TGTGCCAGCAGTGAGGGTCCGGGGATCTATGGCTACACCTTC. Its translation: CASSEGPGIYGYTF.

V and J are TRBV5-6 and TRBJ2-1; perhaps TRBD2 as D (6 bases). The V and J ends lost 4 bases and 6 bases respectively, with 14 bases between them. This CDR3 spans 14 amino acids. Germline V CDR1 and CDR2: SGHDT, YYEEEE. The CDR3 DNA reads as TGTGCCAGCAGCCCGGAAGGGAGGTTCAATGAGCAGTTCTTC. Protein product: CASSPEGRFNEQFF.

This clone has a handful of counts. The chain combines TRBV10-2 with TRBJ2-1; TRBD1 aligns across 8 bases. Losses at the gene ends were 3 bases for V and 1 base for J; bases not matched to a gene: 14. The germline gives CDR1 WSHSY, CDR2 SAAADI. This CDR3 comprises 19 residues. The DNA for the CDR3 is TGCGCCAGCAGTGAAGGGGGGACAGGCAGGAAAGGATCCTACAATGAGCAGTTCTTC. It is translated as CASSEGGTGRKGSYNEQFF.

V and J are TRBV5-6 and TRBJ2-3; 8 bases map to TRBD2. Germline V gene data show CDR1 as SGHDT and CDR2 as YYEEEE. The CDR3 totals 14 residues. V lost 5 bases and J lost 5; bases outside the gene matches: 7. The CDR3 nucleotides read TGTGCCAGCAGGCCGGGGGGGGCGAGAGATACGCAGTATTTT. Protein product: CASRPGGARDTQYF. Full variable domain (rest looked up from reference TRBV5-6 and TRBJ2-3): DAGVTQSPTHLIKTRGQQVTLRCSPKSGHDTVSWYQQALGQGPQFIFQYYEEEERQRGNFPDRFSGHQFPNYSSELNVNALLLGDSALYLCASRPGGARDTQYFGPGTRLTVL.

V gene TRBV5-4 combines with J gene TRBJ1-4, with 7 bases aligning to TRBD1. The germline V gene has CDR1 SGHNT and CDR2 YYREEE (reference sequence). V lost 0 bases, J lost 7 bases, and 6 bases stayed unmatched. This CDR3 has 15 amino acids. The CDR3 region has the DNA TGTGCCAGCAGCTTGGCCGGGACAGCCCTTGAAAAACTGTTTTTT. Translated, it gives CASSLAGTALEKLFF.